The next 21 T cell receptor beta chains were all read from a single sample in a study of identical twins. TCRdb fed the 5' RACE reads into MiXCR, producing one record per CDR3 protein. In the table there are approximately 1.8 million distinct CDR3 sequences, about 32% of which are singletons. The sequenced sample was cord blood. The receptors derive from a newborn girl in good health.

This clonotype was counted a few times. The DNA of the CDR3 is TGTGCCAGCAGTTGGACGGGACAGGCGAACACTGAAGCTTTCTTT. Residues: CASSWTGQANTEAFF. The V call is TRBV11-2, the J call TRBJ1-1, with 8 bases fitting TRBD1. Germline trimming cut 6 bases from V and 1 base from J; bases unmatched to any gene: 7. Germline V gives CDR1 SGHAT, CDR2 FQNNGV. This CDR3 has 15 amino acids.

The chain has TRBV7-2 and TRBJ2-3; 12 nucleotides match TRBD2. CDR3 length equals 17 residues. Germline CDR1 is SGHTA and CDR2 is FQGNSA. The V and J ends lost 3 bases and 6 bases, in that order; junction bases with no gene match: 10. CDR3 nucleotides: TGTGCCAGCAGCTTGATCGGACTAGCGGGGCTGGGGGATACGCAGTATTTT. Encoded protein: CASSLIGLAGLGDTQYF. The full variable domain, with the rest looked up from reference TRBV7-2 and TRBJ2-3, is GAGVSQSPSNKVTEKGKDVELRCDPISGHTALYWYRQSLGQGLEFLIYFQGNSAPDKSGLPSDRFSAERTGGSVSTLTIQRTQQEDSAVYLCASSLIGLAGLGDTQYFGPGTRLTVL.

J is TRBJ2-7 and V is TRBV5-1; D not resolved. The germline V and J ends were trimmed by 0 bases and 7 bases, with 14 bases remaining between them. The CDR3 contains 14 residues. CDR1 and CDR2 (germline): SGHRS, YFSETQ. The CDR3 sequence: CASSLALAADEQYF. CDR3 sequence (DNA): TGCGCCAGCAGCTTGGCCCTGGCCGCCGATGAGCAGTACTTC. Looking up the rest from reference TRBV5-1 and TRBJ2-7 gives the full variable domain: KAGVTQTPRYLIKTRGQQVTLSCSPISGHRSVSWYQQTPGQGLQFLFEYFSETQRNKGNFPGRFSGRQFSNSRSEMNVSTLELGDSALYLCASSLALAADEQYFGPGTRLTVT.

At least ten counts were recorded for this clonotype. The rearrangement links TRBV12-3 or TRBV12-4 to TRBJ1-2; a weak D match, TRBD1 (6 bases). The CDR3 length is 14 residues. Trimming took off 2 bases at V and 4 bases at J, with 11 bases between the two ends. CDR3 nucleotide sequence: TGTGCCAGCAGTTTATTTTGGGGGCCCTATGGCTACACCTTC. This translates into CASSLFWGPYGYTF.

Points on this clonotype: One junction end disagrees with the germline gene, perhaps due to a read error. The chain is built from TRBV7-9 and TRBJ1-2, with TRBD1 as a possible D gene (5 bases). There are 14 residues in the CDR3. In germline, CDR1 is SEHNR, CDR2 FQNEAQ (reference sequence). This chain's CDR3 is CACSSPTGAHGYTF. DNA for the CDR3: TGTGCCTGCAGCTCCCCGACCGGGGCCCATGGCTACACCTTC.

The chain uses TRBV20-1 and TRBJ2-1; D is undetermined. Trimming left V 3 bases short and J 9 bases short, with 12 bases between. CDR3 length: 12 amino acids. Germline lookup yields CDR1 DFQATT and CDR2 SNEGSKA (reference sequence). The CDR3 region is CSASGIAIEQFF. In DNA, the CDR3 is TGCAGTGCTAGCGGTATTGCTATTGAGCAGTTCTTC.

This clonotype was picked up a small number of times. This chain uses TRBV28 with TRBJ2-4; 10 bases map to TRBD1. J lost 6 bases, V lost 5 bases, and 4 bases had no gene match. Germline V gene sequence: CDR1 MDHEN, CDR2 SYDVKM. The CDR3 is 14 amino acids. CDR3 coding DNA: TGTGCCAGCAGTGTCGGACAGGGGGGAAACATTCAGTACTTC. This gives the protein CASSVGQGGNIQYF.

This clonotype has a handful of counts. The CDR3 DNA follows: TGCAGTGCTAGAGCCTATTCCCCCACAGATACGCAGTATTTT. It translates to CSARAYSPTDTQYF. The chain is built from TRBV20-1 and TRBJ2-3; D gene uncertain. The CDR3 is 14 amino acids. Trimming cost V 1 base and J 2 bases, with 10 bases left between them. Per the germline V gene, CDR1 is DFQATT and CDR2 is SNEGSKA (reference sequence).

This chain links TRBV6-1 with TRBJ2-7; 13 bases are shared with TRBD2. This CDR3 contains 17 residues. Germline-derived CDR1 and CDR2 are MNHNS and SASEGT. V was pared by 8 bases and J by 3 bases, with 13 bases of the junction left unmatched. CDR3 amino acids: CASVRSTSGGYVYEQYF. The CDR3, as DNA: TGTGCCAGCGTGCGATCGACTAGCGGGGGGTACGTCTACGAGCAGTACTTC.

CDR3 sequence: CASSPSVVYEQYF. The CDR3 bases are TGTGCCAGCTCACCCTCTGTCGTGTACGAGCAGTACTTC. The chain combines TRBV18 with TRBJ2-7; no clear D gene. Trimming took 3 bases from V and 4 from J, leaving 10 bases between them. The CDR3 is 13 amino acids. The germline V gene has CDR1 KGHSH and CDR2 LQKENI.

The gene calls are TRBV2 and TRBJ2-4, with 9 bases aligning to TRBD2. The J call may be in error: the DNA end matches TRBJ2-7 better. From germline, CDR1 is SNHLY and CDR2 FYNNEI. This CDR3 is built from 15 residues. CDR3 protein: CASSDGLAGIYEQYF. CDR3 nucleotide sequence: TGTGCCAGCAGTGATGGGCTAGCGGGAATCTACGAGCAGTACTTC.

CDR3 nucleotide sequence: TGTGCCAGCAGCTTGGATAAGGGGGCAGTGGTTACTGAAGCTTTCTTT. Translation: CASSLDKGAVVTEAFF. The rearrangement links TRBV5-6 to TRBJ1-1, with 7 bases lining up with TRBD1. V dropped 0 bases and J dropped 5; count of bases not matched to a gene: 10. In germline, CDR1 is SGHDT, CDR2 YYEEEE. This CDR3 comprises 16 residues.

This clonotype was recorded a few times. V usage is TRBV6-1 and J usage is TRBJ2-3; 11 nucleotides match TRBD2. Germline CDR1 is MNHNS and CDR2 is SASEGT. After removal of 3 bases from V and 2 bases from J, the junction contained 4 bases not matched to a gene. There are 16 residues in the CDR3. The chain's CDR3 is CASSDIAGGPTDTQYF. The CDR3 bases are TGTGCCAGCAGTGATATAGCGGGAGGGCCCACAGATACGCAGTATTTT.

The rearrangement links TRBV11-2 to TRBJ2-1; D is undetermined. The CDR3 contains 13 residues. Germline CDR1 is SGHAT and CDR2 is FQNNGV. Trimming shortened V by 3 bases and J by 4 bases, and 7 bases separated the two germline ends. CDR3 loop: CASSFTEYNEQFF. DNA of the CDR3: TGTGCCAGCAGCTTCACGGAGTACAATGAGCAGTTCTTC.

The V and J genes are TRBV20-1 and TRBJ2-3, with TRBD2 matching over 9 bases. The germline CDR1 and CDR2 sequences are DFQATT and SNEGSKA (reference sequence). The CDR3 totals 15 residues. V dropped 3 bases and J dropped 4; count of bases not matched to a gene: 8. As DNA, the CDR3 is TGCAGTGCTAGTGTCCCTAGCGGGGACCCAGATACGCAGTATTTT. It specifies CSASVPSGDPDTQYF.

This clonotype was picked up many times. The chain carries TRBV2 and TRBJ2-3; no reliable D call. CDR1 SNHLY and CDR2 FYNNEI come from the germline V gene. Trimming took 4 bases from V and 0 from J, leaving 8 bases between them. The CDR3 runs to 14 residues. CDR3 sequence (DNA): TGTGCCAGCAGTGTAACTCTTAGCACAGATACGCAGTATTTT. Encoded protein: CASSVTLSTDTQYF.

This clonotype was seen a handful of times. The chain joins TRBV14 to TRBJ2-3; the match to TRBD2 covers 9 bases. The CDR3 covers 16 residues. Looked up from germline, CDR1 is SGHDN and CDR2 is FVKESK. V dropped 4 bases and J dropped 2; count of bases not matched to a gene: 7. Here the CDR3 reads CASSPYRGLATDTQYF. As DNA, the CDR3 is TGTGCCAGCAGCCCCTACAGGGGACTAGCCACAGATACGCAGTATTTT. The full variable domain, rest sourced from reference TRBV14 and TRBJ2-3, is EAGVTQFPSHSVIEKGQTVTLRCDPISGHDNLYWYRRVMGKEIKFLLHFVKESKQDESGMPNNRFLAERTGGTYSTLKVQPAELEDSGVYFCASSPYRGLATDTQYFGPGTRLTVL.

This chain connects TRBV5-5 to TRBJ2-4; TRBD1 aligns across 9 bases. The length of the CDR3 is 15 residues. V lost 4 bases to trimming and J lost 9 bases; unmatched junction nucleotides: 11. The germline V gene encodes CDR1 SGHKS and CDR2 YYEKEE (reference sequence). The CDR3 DNA follows: TGTGCCAGCAGCCGAAGGTGGGACAGGGTTTCCATTCAGTACTTC. This sequence encodes CASSRRWDRVSIQYF. The full variable domain, with the rest looked up from reference TRBV5-5 and TRBJ2-4, is DAGVTQSPTHLIKTRGQQVTLRCSPISGHKSVSWYQQVLGQGPQFIFQYYEKEERGRGNFPDRFSARQFPNYSSELNVNALLLGDSALYLCASSRRWDRVSIQYFGAGTRLSVL.

A few counts support this clonotype. The chain has TRBV20-1 and TRBJ2-1; 7 nucleotides line up with TRBD1. The CDR3 extends over 11 amino acids. The germline V gene encodes CDR1 DFQATT and CDR2 SNEGSKA (reference sequence). CDR3 loop: CSAPTGYEQFF. The CDR3 DNA reads as TGCAGCGCACCGACAGGGTACGAGCAGTTCTTC.

The chain combines TRBV27 with TRBJ1-5; D may be TRBD1 (6 bases). Between the trimmed V and J ends, which lost 3 bases and 8 bases, there was a span of 14 bases. Germline lookup yields CDR1 MNHEY and CDR2 SMNVEV (reference sequence). The CDR3 sequence is 14 residues long. The CDR3 spells CASSFSSTGEPQHF. CDR3 sequence (DNA): TGTGCCAGCAGTTTTTCCTCGACAGGCGAGCCCCAGCATTTT.

The rearrangement joins TRBV7-9 to TRBJ2-1; the match to TRBD1 covers 8 bases. Germline V CDR1 and CDR2: SEHNR, FQNEAQ (reference sequence). The CDR3 sequence is 15 residues long. The V segment lost 5 bases and the J segment 10 bases; nucleotides outside the gene matches: 13. The CDR3 region has the DNA TGTGCCAGCAGCCCACGGACAGGGAAAATTTACGAGCAGTTCTTC. Residues: CASSPRTGKIYEQFF.